The present TCR beta chain was sequenced within a study of T cells in Graves' hyperthyroidism and ophthalmopathy. Whole-study findings and limits: A median 6.5 months before onset, the model predicted ophthalmopathy. Within blood appeared most thyroid clonotypes that had expanded above 0.001.

The trim removed 4 bases at V and 1 base at J, leaving 7 bases unmatched. This CDR3 contains 15 residues. CDR1 is SQVTM and CDR2 is ANQGSEA in the germline V gene. Amplification of TCR beta CDR3 regions was performed using RNA transcripts as template. The TCR CDR3 first-round RT-PCR relied on the HTBI primer set. Using its own MiXCR run on the multiplex PCR reads, TCRdb lists one record per CDR3 protein. The sample lists over 300,000 distinct CDR3 sequences; around 14% were seen once. Diagnoses were made from clinical symptoms, serum measures (thyroxine and TRAb), thyroid ultrasound and orbital computed tomography. Fresh peripheral blood, around 9.3 ml of it, supplied the PBMCs. This clonotype was found a few times. Its antigen remains unidentified.

The receptor was isolated from a woman aged 60-75 years with Graves' hyperthyroidism. The rearrangement links TRBV29-1 to TRBJ1-5; TRBD1 matches 7 bases. The sequencing sample was made of blood. The CDR3 is CSVVLAGGSNQPQHF. CDR3 in DNA: TGCAGCGTTGTGTTGGCAGGGGGAAGCAATCAGCCCCAGCATTTT.